One sample yielded the 13 T cell receptor beta chains listed below, sequenced in a study of shared T cell receptors in the human thymus. Libraries were prepared by immunoSEQ multiplex PCR; TCRdb keeps only in-frame clonotypes and omits some of them. This sample has more than 550,000 clones, with roughly 85% found just once. These records were also assigned to another study, of human thymus T cells.

The material sequenced was thymocytes. These receptors all stem from a girl under two years old with a congenital heart defect.

V gene TRBV10-1 combines with J gene TRBJ2-7, with TRBD1 as a possible D gene (6 bases). Germline V gene data show CDR1 as WNHNN and CDR2 as SYGVQD (reference sequence). V was cut by 3 bases and J by 0 bases, with 15 bases left in between. The CDR3 has 16 residues. CDR3 residues: CASSDNRDRSSYEQYF. The CDR3 DNA sequence: TGCGCCAGCAGTGATAATAGAGACAGGAGCTCCTACGAGCAGTACTTC.

This chain joins TRBV6-1 and TRBJ1-2; 7 bases are a match to TRBD1. Germline V gives CDR1 MNHNS, CDR2 SASEGT. The CDR3 loop spans 14 amino acids. V trimming: 2 bases; J trimming: 8 bases; junction bases outside the gene matches: 8. The CDR3 DNA follows: TGTGCCAGCAGTGAACAGACAGGGAGCAGCGGCTACACCTTC. Protein product: CASSEQTGSSGYTF.

This sequence joins TRBV19 and TRBJ2-5; TRBD1 aligns across 7 bases. The CDR3 is 15 residues long. Germline V lookup: CDR1 LNHDA, CDR2 SQIVND (reference sequence). Trimming took 10 bases from V and 2 from J; bases not matched to a gene: 13. The CDR3 coding sequence is TGTGCCACGAGACAGGGCGTAGAGCTACAAGAGACCCAGTACTTC. Its translation is CATRQGVELQETQYF. Full variable domain (outside the CDR3, taken from reference TRBV19 and TRBJ2-5): DGGITQSPKYLFRKEGQNVTLSCEQNLNHDAMYWYRQDPGQGLRLIYYSQIVNDFQKGDIAEGYSVSREKKESFPLTVTSAQKNPTAFYLCATRQGVELQETQYFGPGTRLLVL.

The chain links TRBV11-2 to TRBJ2-2; D is possibly TRBD1 (6 bases). V lost 5 bases and J 2 bases, leaving 15 bases between the germline ends. This CDR3 contains 16 residues. Germline CDR1 is SGHAT and CDR2 is FQNNGV. The CDR3 nucleotides are TGTGCCAGCAGCCCACCCGGACAGAGAAACACCGGGGAGCTGTTTTTT. Translated: CASSPPGQRNTGELFF.

This clone was counted a few times. Other DNA sequences from this sample encode an identical CDR3 as well. The chain couples TRBV9 to TRBJ1-2, with 8 bases fitting TRBD1. The germline V gene encodes CDR1 SGDLS and CDR2 YYNGEE. The CDR3 is 14 residues long. J gave up 7 bases and V 4 bases, and 9 bases lay outside the gene matches. The CDR3 here is CASSPRGQGGGYTF. The CDR3 nucleotides are TGTGCCAGCAGCCCGAGAGGACAGGGTGGTGGCTACACCTTC.

This clone was seen only once. This sequence joins TRBV10-3 and TRBJ2-7; D perhaps matches TRBD1 (5 bases). With 0 bases removed from V and 4 bases from J, the gap between germline ends came to 19 bases. The CDR3 length is 17 residues. Germline CDR1 is ENHRY and CDR2 is SYGVKD. DNA for the CDR3: TGTGCCATCAGTGAGTCCTTCGACGTACAGGTACCTTACGAGCAGTACTTC. It translates to CAISESFDVQVPYEQYF.

As DNA, the CDR3 is TGTGCCAGCAGCTTATCCGGTGAGCAGTTCTTC. This translates into CASSLSGEQFF. The chain couples TRBV13 to TRBJ2-1; D remains unclear. V lost 2 bases and J lost 9, with 5 bases in between. The CDR3 covers 11 residues. Germline-derived CDR1 and CDR2 are PRHDT and FYEKMQ (reference sequence).

V and J are TRBV18 and TRBJ2-7, with a possible D match to TRBD1 (5 bases). V shed 2 bases and J shed 1 base, with 6 bases lying between them. CDR3 size: 13 residues. Germline V lookup: CDR1 KGHSH, CDR2 LQKENI. The CDR3 region has the DNA TGTGCCAGCTCACCATCAGGGTCCTACGAGCAGTACTTC. This sequence encodes CASSPSGSYEQYF. Using reference TRBV18 and TRBJ2-7 for the parts outside the CDR3, the full variable domain is NAGVMQNPRHLVRRRGQEARLRCSPMKGHSHVYWYRQLPEEGLKFMVYLQKENIIDESGMPKERFSAEFPKEGPSILRIQQVVRGDSAAYFCASSPSGSYEQYFGPGTRLTVT.

V usage is TRBV5-1 and J usage is TRBJ1-1; D possibly corresponds to TRBD1 (6 bases). The germline V gene encodes CDR1 SGHRS and CDR2 YFSETQ. The V end was cut by 4 bases, the J end by 7 bases, with 17 bases between. This CDR3 comprises 14 residues. This CDR3 reads CASSTGQNRFEAFF. The DNA of the CDR3 is TGCGCCAGCAGCACCGGACAGAACCGGTTTGAAGCTTTCTTT.

The chain combines TRBV27 with TRBJ2-2; 12 bases fit TRBD2. The ends lost 3 bases at V and 6 bases at J; junction bases unmatched: 5. CDR3 length: 16 residues. Germline CDR1 reads MNHEY; CDR2 reads SMNVEV (reference sequence). CDR3 protein: CASSFILAGGPGELFF. In DNA, the CDR3 is TGTGCCAGCAGTTTTATCCTAGCGGGGGGGCCCGGGGAGCTGTTTTTT.

The chain couples TRBV4-1 to TRBJ1-1; unclear D gene. There are 12 residues in the CDR3. Germline values: CDR1 MGHRA, CDR2 YSYEKL. The V and J ends lost 0 bases and 8 bases respectively, with 7 bases between them. CDR3 coding DNA: TGCGCCAGCAGCCAAGATTCTCTCGAAGCTTTCTTT. Translating gives CASSQDSLEAFF.

The V and J genes are TRBV12-5 and TRBJ1-2; TRBD1 agrees at 7 bases. There are 18 residues in the CDR3. V lost 0 bases and J lost 3; bases outside the gene matches: 13. Germline CDR1 LGHNT, CDR2 FRNRAP. CDR3 DNA: TGTGCTAGTGGTTTGGTATCTTCCCGGACAGGCCGCCACTATGGCTACACCTTC. It yields the protein CASGLVSSRTGRHYGYTF.

The rearrangement uses TRBV19 and TRBJ2-4; 9 bases align to TRBD2. The trim removed 8 bases at V and 2 bases at J, leaving 10 bases unmatched. The CDR3 is 16 residues long. CDR1 and CDR2 from the germline V gene are LNHDA and SQIVND (reference sequence). The CDR3 coding sequence is TGTGCCAGTGCCTTCCGGGCGGGGGGGACCAAAAACATTCAGTACTTC. This translates into CASAFRAGGTKNIQYF.